This T cell receptor beta chain emerged from a study of early T cells in non-severe SARS-CoV-2 infection. V lost 6 bases and J lost 2, with 11 bases in between. Germline V gene sequence: CDR1 MNHEY, CDR2 SVGAGI. The CDR3 contains 14 residues. This clonotype was found many times. TCRdb called the 5' RACE reads again in MiXCR, with one record for every CDR3 protein. The sample records about 70,000 distinct CDR3 sequences, approximately 12% being singletons. The sequenced sample was whole blood, obtained at baseline. J is TRBJ1-5 and V is TRBV6-5; tentative D call: TRBD1 (5 bases). The receptor's source is an adult who was a healthcare worker with PCR-confirmed SARS-CoV-2 infection or an uninfected control (not recorded which). The donor label of this sample is uncertain. CDR3 coding DNA: TGTGCCAGCAGCCCAATCAGGGGCAATCAGCCCCAGCATTTT. Amino acids: CASSPIRGNQPQHF.